These 26 T cell receptor beta chains originate from one sample sequenced in a study of blood T cell repertoires in COVID-19. TCRdb keeps only in-frame clones here, not all; method: immunoSEQ multiplex PCR. The table records about 40,000 clones, roughly nine tenths of them present only once. Sequencing used peripheral blood. The source of these receptors is a woman in her 30s in a cohort sampled during active COVID-19.

This clone was counted a single time. The chain links TRBV5-5 to TRBJ2-1; D might be TRBD2 (5 bases). Trimming took off 1 base at V and 3 bases at J, with 14 bases between the two ends. Germline CDR1 and CDR2: SGHKS and YYEKEE (reference sequence). This CDR3 is 16 amino acids long. The CDR3 DNA sequence: TGTGCCAGCAGCTTGACTACTCGAGCGGACTACAATGAGCAGTTCTTC. Protein sequence: CASSLTTRADYNEQFF.

The chain couples TRBV7-9 to TRBJ1-3; D remains ambiguous. Germline CDR1 SEHNR, CDR2 FQNEAQ (reference sequence). V was clipped by 5 bases and J by 5 bases, with 13 bases between them. The CDR3 is 14 amino acids. For the CDR3, the DNA is TGTGCCAGCAGCGCCCGAGGGATACGAAACACCATATATTTT. Amino acids: CASSARGIRNTIYF.

The genes are TRBV12-3 or TRBV12-4 and TRBJ2-3, with D perhaps matching TRBD2 (6 bases). Trimming pared 3 bases from V and 8 bases from J, leaving 6 bases between. This CDR3 is 11 amino acids long. The CDR3, as DNA: TGTGCCAGCAGTTTGGGGGGTACGCAGTATTTT. Protein product: CASSLGGTQYF.

The rearrangement links TRBV7-8 to TRBJ1-5, with 7 bases fitting TRBD1. The V segment lost 5 bases and the J segment 2 bases; nucleotides outside the gene matches: 12. The CDR3 is made up of 17 amino acids. The germline CDR1 and CDR2 sequences are SGHVS and FQNEAQ. The CDR3 protein is CASSDGPRGGRNQPQHF. The CDR3 DNA follows: TGTGCCAGCAGCGACGGACCCAGAGGGGGCCGCAATCAGCCCCAGCATTTT. Full variable domain (missing parts from reference TRBV7-8 and TRBJ1-5): GAGVSQSPRYKVAKRGQDVALRCDPISGHVSLFWYQQALGQGPEFLTYFQNEAQLDKSGLPSDRFFAERPEGSVSTLKIQRTQQEDSAVYLCASSDGPRGGRNQPQHFGDGTRLSIL.

This chain connects TRBV24-1 to TRBJ1-3, with TRBD1 matching 9 bases. This CDR3 spans 15 amino acids. Germline-derived CDR1 and CDR2 are KGHDR and SFDVKD. V was clipped by 3 bases and J by 4 bases; unmatched bases: 3. The CDR3 loop reads CATSDLGQGGNTIYF. The DNA for the CDR3 is TGTGCCACCAGTGATCTGGGACAGGGAGGAAACACCATATATTTT.

V is TRBV7-3 and J is TRBJ2-2; D might be TRBD1 (6 bases). The V gene's germline CDR1 is SGHTA and CDR2 FQGTGA. The CDR3 loop spans 16 amino acids. The ends were cut back, 6 bases at V and 7 bases at J, with 21 bases in the middle. CDR3 sequence: CASSPTGARGGGELFF. CDR3 bases: TGTGCCAGCAGTCCTACCGGGGCTCGAGGGGGCGGGGAGCTGTTTTTT. Combining the CDR3 with reference TRBV7-3 and TRBJ2-2 gives the whole variable domain GAGVSQTPSNKVTEKGKYVELRCDPISGHTALYWYRQSLGQGPEFLIYFQGTGAADDSGLPNDRFFAVRPEGSVSTLKIQRTERGDSAVYLCASSPTGARGGGELFFGEGSRLTVL.

The chain couples TRBV6-6 to TRBJ1-4; D is perhaps TRBD1 (6 bases). The germline V gene has CDR1 MNHNY and CDR2 SVGAGI (reference sequence). Deletions cut 2 bases from V and 8 bases from J, with 12 bases between. The CDR3 contains 14 residues. CDR3 region: CASSYAGAGEKLFF. As DNA, the CDR3 is TGTGCCAGCAGTTACGCGGGGGCCGGGGAAAAACTGTTTTTT.

The chain uses TRBV20-1 and TRBJ2-4; no clear D. The V gene's germline CDR1 is DFQATT and CDR2 SNEGSKA (reference sequence). Trimming stripped 6 bases from V and 1 base from J, with 4 bases between. This CDR3 is built from 11 residues. Here the CDR3 reads CSAPAKNIQYF. The CDR3 coding sequence is TGCAGTGCCCCGGCCAAAAACATTCAGTACTTC.

J is TRBJ2-1 and V is TRBV21-1; TRBD1 was called by the table and not checked on the DNA. TRBV21-1 has pseudogene status. CDR3 length: 17 residues. In nucleotides, the CDR3 is TGTGCCAGCAGCGCTAGGGGGCCCCCTAGCATATACAATGAGCAGTTCTTC. As protein: CASSARGPPSIYNEQFF.

This clone qualifies as medium-sized. CDR3 amino acids: CASSSPGQGWDEQYF. The CDR3, as DNA: TGTGCCAGCAGCTCTCCGGGACAGGGATGGGACGAGCAGTACTTC. J is TRBJ2-7 and V is TRBV11-3; 9 bases align to TRBD1. CDR3 length equals 15 residues. J lost 5 bases, V lost 4 bases, and 9 bases had no gene match. Per germline, CDR1 SGHNT and CDR2 YENEEA.

This chain uses TRBV6-1 with TRBJ2-1; D is uncertain. V gave up 1 base and J gave up 5 bases, with 6 bases separating them. The CDR3 has 13 amino acids. Germline lookup yields CDR1 MNHNS and CDR2 SASEGT. CDR3 residues: CASSEVRHNEQFF. The CDR3 DNA is TGTGCCAGCAGTGAAGTCAGGCACAATGAGCAGTTCTTC.

This chain connects TRBV7-8 to TRBJ1-4; TRBD1 is a possible D gene (6 bases). CDR1 is SGHVS, CDR2 FQNEAQ, per germline. The CDR3 spans 14 residues. Trimming left V 5 bases short and J 2 bases short, with 9 bases between. CDR3 protein: CASSRDRTNEKLFF. CDR3 bases: TGTGCCAGCAGCCGAGACAGGACTAATGAAAAACTGTTTTTT.

The chain links TRBV5-6 to TRBJ2-5; D is possibly TRBD1 (6 bases). Trimming took off 3 bases at V and 5 bases at J, with 14 bases between the two ends. Germline CDR1 reads SGHDT; CDR2 reads YYEEEE. CDR3 size: 14 residues. CDR3 DNA sequence: TGTGCCAGCAGCTCCGAAGGGGGTGGGGAGACCCAGTACTTC. Protein product: CASSSEGGGETQYF.

V and J are TRBV7-9 and TRBJ2-4, with D possibly matching TRBD1 (6 bases). Trimming left V 4 bases short and J 0 bases short, with 13 bases between. CDR3 length equals 16 residues. Germline CDR1 and CDR2: SEHNR and FQNEAQ (reference sequence). CDR3 loop: CASSSGQFLAKNIQYF. The CDR3 DNA follows: TGTGCCAGCAGCTCTGGACAGTTTTTAGCCAAAAACATTCAGTACTTC.

The chain combines TRBV5-5 with TRBJ2-7; D ambiguous. Trimming removed 3 bases from V and 5 bases from J, with 12 bases in between. The CDR3 is 13 amino acids. The germline gives CDR1 SGHKS, CDR2 YYEKEE (reference sequence). The CDR3 sequence: CASSSDLWHEQYF. The CDR3 DNA sequence: TGTGCCAGCAGCTCAGATCTCTGGCACGAGCAGTACTTC.

The V gene is TRBV19, the J gene TRBJ2-1; TRBD1 agrees at 8 bases. Looked up from germline, CDR1 is LNHDA and CDR2 is SQIVND (reference sequence). V shed 4 bases, J shed 2 bases, and the junction held 7 bases outside the gene matches. This CDR3 has 16 residues. The CDR3 protein is CASSRTGRYPYNEQFF. In DNA, the CDR3 is TGTGCCAGTAGTAGGACAGGGAGGTATCCCTACAATGAGCAGTTCTTC. Drawing the rest from reference TRBV19 and TRBJ2-1, the complete variable domain is DGGITQSPKYLFRKEGQNVTLSCEQNLNHDAMYWYRQDPGQGLRLIYYSQIVNDFQKGDIAEGYSVSREKKESFPLTVTSAQKNPTAFYLCASSRTGRYPYNEQFFGPGTRLTVL.

This rearrangement joins TRBV24-1 to TRBJ2-1, with 14 bases that match TRBD2. This CDR3 contains 14 residues. Unmatched junction bases numbered 5, after V lost 5 bases and J lost 12 bases. CDR1 is KGHDR and CDR2 is SFDVKD in the germline V gene. The CDR3 is CATSGGGTSGRQFF. The CDR3 bases are TGTGCCACCAGTGGGGGGGGGACTAGCGGGAGGCAGTTCTTC.

The chain uses TRBV9 and TRBJ2-7, with 9 bases lining up with TRBD2. J was trimmed by 2 bases and V by 3 bases; bases with no gene match: 6. CDR1 is SGDLS, CDR2 YYNGEE, per germline. The CDR3 length is 15 residues. The CDR3 loop reads CASSARLAETYEQYF. The CDR3 coding sequence is TGTGCCAGCAGCGCCCGACTAGCGGAGACCTACGAGCAGTACTTC.

This clone was seen just once. The chain uses TRBV2 and TRBJ2-7; 15 nucleotides match TRBD2. V was pared by 1 base and J by 2 bases, with 0 bases of the junction left unmatched. This CDR3 contains 16 residues. CDR1 SNHLY and CDR2 FYNNEI come from the germline V gene. The CDR3 here is CASSEGTSGRAYEQYF. The DNA of the CDR3 is TGTGCCAGCAGTGAAGGGACTAGCGGGAGGGCCTACGAGCAGTACTTC.

V is TRBV7-2 and J is TRBJ2-7; 7 bases map to TRBD1. The length of the CDR3 is 15 residues. Germline loops: CDR1 SGHTA, CDR2 FQGNSA. The V segment lost 4 bases and the J segment 2 bases; nucleotides outside the gene matches: 8. The CDR3 sequence is CASSSEGQMTYEQYF. Here the CDR3 DNA reads TGTGCCAGCAGCTCAGAGGGACAGATGACCTACGAGCAGTACTTC.

The gene calls are TRBV3-1 (or the pseudogene TRBV3-2) and TRBJ2-5; 7 positions match TRBD1. Per germline, CDR1 LGHDT and CDR2 YNNKEL (reference sequence). CDR3 length: 14 amino acids. The trim removed 1 base at V and 5 bases at J, leaving 4 bases unmatched. Here the CDR3 reads CASSQVDRAETQYF. CDR3 bases: TGTGCCAGCAGCCAAGTCGACAGGGCTGAGACCCAGTACTTC.

The chain joins TRBV30 to TRBJ1-3; D uncertain. CDR3 length: 11 amino acids. Trimming left V 1 base short and J 9 bases short, with 7 bases between. CDR1 is GTSNPN and CDR2 is SVGIG in the germline V gene (reference sequence). CDR3 loop: CAWSGLGTIYF. CDR3 coding DNA: TGTGCCTGGAGTGGCCTCGGCACCATATATTTT.

The chain employs TRBV4-1 and TRBJ2-3; the match to TRBD2 covers 7 bases. Unmatched junction bases numbered 15, after V lost 0 bases and J lost 6 bases. There are 18 residues in the CDR3. Per germline, CDR1 MGHRA and CDR2 YSYEKL. CDR3 sequence: CASSQDGGGAAGTDTQYF. The CDR3 DNA follows: TGCGCCAGCAGCCAAGACGGGGGAGGGGCGGCAGGGACTGATACGCAGTATTTT.

This chain joins TRBV3-1 (or the pseudogene TRBV3-2) and TRBJ2-7, with TRBD1 matching over 7 bases. V lost 4 bases and J lost 2; bases outside the gene matches: 8. Per the germline V gene, CDR1 is LGHDT and CDR2 is YNNKEL (reference sequence). CDR3 size: 15 residues. For the CDR3, the DNA is TGTGCCAGCAGCCTCGTGAGGGGGCAAACCTACGAGCAGTACTTC. Its translation is CASSLVRGQTYEQYF.

This clone was detected only a few times. The chain uses TRBV27 and TRBJ2-1; TRBD1 agrees at 8 bases. Germline lookup yields CDR1 MNHEY and CDR2 SMNVEV (reference sequence). V trimming: 4 bases; J trimming: 8 bases; junction bases outside the gene matches: 4. This CDR3 contains 13 residues. For the CDR3, the DNA is TGTGCCAGCAGTTCCTTGGACAGGGATGAGCAGTTCTTC. Translation gives CASSSLDRDEQFF.

V and J are TRBV5-1 and TRBJ2-7, with 9 nucleotides matching TRBD2. Trimming took 4 bases from V and 0 from J; bases not matched to a gene: 2. From germline, CDR1 is SGHRS and CDR2 YFSETQ. The CDR3 runs to 14 residues. CDR3 nucleotide sequence: TGCGCCAGCAGCCTGACTAGCGGCTCCTACGAGCAGTACTTC. As protein: CASSLTSGSYEQYF.